Listed here are 5 T cell receptor beta chains from one sample, sequenced in a study of T-cell reconstitution after alpha-beta-depleted transplantation in children (dated by TCRdb to 2016 to 2018). The library was built by means of PCR. Sequenced on an Illumina HiSeq 2500. Molecular barcoding was employed in the preparation of TCR libraries, with unique molecular identifiers being used to normalize TCRbeta repertoire quantification. TCRdb handled the public reads itself, with Q25 trimming in fastp and clone calling in MiXCR, and kept productive beta chains. Each record represents a unique CDR3 protein, reported with the most common genes and DNA among its rows. The sample has approximately 270,000 distinct CDR3 sequences on record, over 8% of them singletons. Together, the top ten hold about 9.4% of the sample. Sequenced here: PBMCs from the stem cell graft donor, sampled from the stem cell graft. Receptors were obtained from a human donor who donated a stem cell graft to a child with SCID.

The chain employs TRBV5-1 and TRBJ2-5; TRBD2 matches at 9 bases. This CDR3 is built from 15 residues. The ends lost 3 bases at V and 4 bases at J; junction bases unmatched: 7. Germline CDR1 and CDR2: SGHRS and YFSETQ. CDR3 loop: CASSSPLAGTETQYF. The CDR3, as DNA: TGCGCCAGCAGCTCCCCCCTAGCGGGAACAGAGACCCAGTACTTC. Combining the CDR3 with reference TRBV5-1 and TRBJ2-5 gives the whole variable domain KAGVTQTPRYLIKTRGQQVTLSCSPISGHRSVSWYQQTPGQGLQFLFEYFSETQRNKGNFPGRFSGRQFSNSRSEMNVSTLELGDSALYLCASSSPLAGTETQYFGPGTRLLVL.

There are a few counts of this clonotype. The CDR3 DNA reads TGCAGCGTTGTTTGGGTTGGAGAGACCCAGTACTTC. Encoded protein: CSVVWVGETQYF. The chain has TRBV29-1 and TRBJ2-5; the D is unclear. The CDR3 has 12 amino acids. CDR1 is SQVTM and CDR2 is ANQGSEA in the germline V gene. Trimming shortened V by 4 bases and J by 4 bases, and 10 bases separated the two germline ends. The full variable domain, its missing parts supplied by reference TRBV29-1 and TRBJ2-5, is SAVISQKPSRDICQRGTSLTIQCQVDSQVTMMFWYRQQPGQSLTLIATANQGSEATYESGFVIDKFPISRPNLTFSTLTVSNMSPEDSSIYLCSVVWVGETQYFGPGTRLLVL.

The chain couples TRBV7-7 to TRBJ2-1; possibly TRBD2 for D (6 bases). Trimming removed 1 base at V and 10 bases at J, with 14 bases between. Germline lookup yields CDR1 SSHAT and CDR2 FNYEAQ (reference sequence). The CDR3 length is 14 residues. The CDR3 bases are TGTGCCAGCAGCTTAGATCAGGGTCGGGAGGAGCAGTTCTTC. It translates to CASSLDQGREEQFF.

This clonotype came up a few times. The chain employs TRBV5-1 and TRBJ1-2, with TRBD1 identical over 12 bases. The germline CDR1 and CDR2 sequences are SGHRS and YFSETQ. The V gene end was trimmed by 2 bases and the J gene end by 6 bases; junction bases not matched to a gene: 5. The length of the CDR3 is 15 residues. The CDR3 DNA reads TGCGCCAGCAGCTTTGCCGGGACAGGGGGCGATGGCTACACCTTC. It codes for CASSFAGTGGDGYTF.

The chain is built from TRBV7-9 and TRBJ1-2; 7 positions match TRBD1. J was trimmed by 7 bases and V by 4 bases; bases with no gene match: 15. The CDR3 length is 16 residues. Germline V CDR1 and CDR2: SEHNR, FQNEAQ (reference sequence). The CDR3, as DNA: TGTGCCAGCAGCTCCAGCGGCGCCAGGGGGTATTCTGGCTACACCTTC. Amino acids: CASSSSGARGYSGYTF.